Sequencing of this TCR beta chain was carried out in a study of T cell repertoires in breast cancer listed by TCRdb under 2016. Study-wide context: Tumors, lymph nodes and peripheral blood lymphocytes from breast cancer patients were profiled in the study, along with peripheral blood from healthy control donors. The majority of the roughly 20 patient tumors analyzed for shared TCRs were ER+/PR+. The controls were nine healthy donors whose age range was similar to that of the patients. On average, sequencing produced about 500,000 sequences per sample and approximately 9 reads per input cell. Given the low mutational burden of breast cancer and the rarity of common mutations in breast cancer, it was reasoned that TCRs shared between breast cancer patients would target shared antigens. Tumors and tumor-involved lymph nodes were minced and digested with Liberase and DNase, then filtered through 70-um and 40-um filters. Blood samples were separated by Ficoll, whereas tumor-free lymph nodes were processed without any enzymatic digestion. Points the paper makes about the study in general: Compared with tumor-free nodes, tumor-involved sentinel lymph nodes shared about fourfold more TCRs with matched tumor repertoires (about 7.7% versus 2%). Discarding singleton TCRs and sampling only part of each tumor may have missed genuine antitumor clones. About 19 TCR pairs were shared across seven or more patient tumors and rarely found in control blood, suggesting possible tumor specificity. Shared TCRs showed TRBV7 predominance, possibly reflecting tumor recognition or mispriming bias from eight TRBV7 primers. Shared TCRs were encoded by various nucleotide sequences, which suggests selection and expansion based on antigen. Emulsion RT-PCR was regarded as qualitative rather than quantitative, because clone recovery was skewed by transcript abundance and primer differences.

The method was emulsion pairing. Unpaired genes were suppressed by a second nested PCR with blocking oligos, after which a third nested PCR added Illumina adaptors and barcodes. Each master mix for emulsion RT-PCR held about 5,000-250,000 T cells along with C-region, Stepout and V-region primers. Emulsions were generated with the Micellula Emulsion and Purification Kit, and RT-PCR used Qiagen OneStep RT-PCR reagents. Pooled libraries were sequenced on an Illumina MiSeq with paired-end 2 x 250 reads. The paper's data handling went like this. Read pairs were joined in Galaxy and clipped at the engineered overlap into separate alpha and beta files, and reads that were not clipped were discarded. Alpha-beta pairs were assigned with CompleteTCR, a MiTCR-based pipeline that links chains sharing read cluster identifiers using an R script. TCR sequences that were observed only once, representing about 1-3.3%, were removed as potential sequencing errors. The public reads were reprocessed in TCRdb via fastp at Q25 and MiXCR, keeping in-frame beta chains. Every distinct CDR3 protein forms one entry, paired with its most common genes and DNA. The V and J calls, along with clone size, are taken from TCRdb and not from the paper's own processing. For this sample the table gives about 40,000 distinct CDR3 sequences, of which 45% to 50% were detected only once. The ten largest clones represent around three fifths of the sample.

The study used an expanded emulsion RT-PCR method with primers for all TCR V genes to analyze paired alpha-beta TCRs of CD8+ T cells. Before emulsion RT-PCR, CD8+ T cells were isolated using a CD8 positive selection kit and then incubated overnight in about 10 IU/mL IL-2. In regard to this clonotype: The clone's antigen remains unknown. The sample holds no much larger clone one base away, and base qualities are not on file.

As encoded in the germline V gene, CDR1 is MGHRA while CDR2 is YSYEKL. Relative to germline, V is 6 bases shorter and J is 1 base shorter, with 9 bases between their ends. Reading from cysteine to phenylalanine, the CDR3 counts 13 amino acids. Only the CDR3 DNA is retained, 39 bases long and in frame from the first base. The V and J genes are TRBV4-1 and TRBJ1-1, with the D gene call left open. This receptor was obtained from a pool of human donors with breast cancer or a healthy control (not recorded which). The specimen sequenced was CD8+ T cells. The DNA sequence is given as TGCGCCAGCAGTCAACGGGGGAACACTGAAGCTTTCTTT. This translates into CASSQRGNTEAFF.